The 30 T cell receptor beta chains given below trace back to one sample, sequenced in a study of tumor-infiltrating lymphocytes in primary liver carcinoma. The authors made TCR beta cDNA from 400 to 550 ng total RNA with a constant-region primer. Three nested multiplex PCR rounds, a slightly modified ARM-PCR method, built the TCR beta libraries. TRBV1-TRBV30 forward and Cbeta reverse primers drove the first two roughly 10-cycle rounds. TCRdb processed the multiplex PCR reads anew with MiXCR; each CDR3 protein has one entry. The sample contains more than 150,000 distinct CDR3 sequences, about 55% of which appear only once. Unsorted whole blood supplied the RNA, and germline DNA was extracted too. The sample consisted of peripheral blood. Receptors were obtained from a man aged 35 to 55 with primary liver carcinoma and hepatitis B virus infection.

J is TRBJ1-4 and V is TRBV6-6; no clear D gene. Germline V gives CDR1 MNHNY, CDR2 SVGAGI (reference sequence). CDR3 length: 13 residues. Trimming stripped 7 bases from V and 8 bases from J, with 14 bases between. The CDR3: CASTPLVEEKLFF. The CDR3 DNA reads as TGTGCCAGCACTCCCCTCGTGGAGGAAAAACTGTTTTTT.

Remarks on this clonotype: Because the CDR3's place on the DNA is in doubt, the DNA is left out and the CDR3 is given as listed by TCRdb. The rearrangement uses TRBV28 and TRBJ2-7; the table's D call TRBD2 went unverified against the DNA. Germline V gene lookup returns CDR1 MDHEN and CDR2 SYDVKM. Termini included, the CDR3 measures 14 amino acids. The CDR3 is CASSFASGSYELYF.

In this sample, this clonotype turned up a few times. The gene calls are TRBV6-1 and TRBJ1-2; 11 positions match TRBD1. J gave up 7 bases and V 1 base, and 11 bases lay outside the gene matches. The CDR3 sequence is 17 residues long. Per the germline V gene, CDR1 is MNHNS and CDR2 is SASEGT. This CDR3 is CASSEGANRDRGTGYTF. DNA for the CDR3: TGTGCCAGCAGTGAAGGGGCAAATAGGGACAGGGGGACTGGCTACACCTTC.

This clonotype was counted only a few times. The chain links TRBV12-3 or TRBV12-4 to TRBJ1-5, with 8 bases identical to TRBD1. The CDR3 runs to 13 residues. Germline trimming cut 10 bases from V and 2 bases from J; bases unmatched to any gene: 4. The CDR3 loop reads CATKGQGNQPQHF. CDR3 nucleotide sequence: TGTGCCACTAAGGGACAGGGCAATCAGCCCCAGCATTTT.

To note about this clonotype: One end of the junction is discordant with germline, which a read error may explain. The chain carries TRBV7-9 and TRBJ2-7, with D perhaps TRBD1 or TRBD2 (6 bases each). The CDR3 runs to 16 residues. Germline CDR1 SEHNR, CDR2 FQNEAQ (reference sequence). The DNA of the CDR3 is TGTGCTAGCAGCCTCTCAGGGGCTAGCGCCAACTACGAGCAGTACTTC. This gives the protein CASSLSGASANYEQYF.

Ten or more counts support this clonotype. The chain links TRBV11-2 to TRBJ1-1; no clear D gene. Trimming left V 1 base short and J 11 bases short, with 11 bases between. The germline CDR1 and CDR2 sequences are SGHAT and FQNNGV. CDR3 length: 12 residues. The CDR3 region is CASSLGIGYAFF. The DNA for the CDR3 is TGTGCCAGCAGCTTAGGGATTGGGTATGCTTTCTTT.

Of note for this clonotype: Germline is not matched at one junction end, which may reflect a read error. CDR3 protein: CGSSSAGGTGAFF. The DNA for the CDR3 is TGTGGCAGCAGCTCAGCAGGGGGGACTGGAGCTTTCTTT. V and J are TRBV11-3 and TRBJ1-1, with 7 bases aligning to TRBD1. This CDR3 is 13 amino acids long. CDR1 SGHNT and CDR2 YENEEA come from the germline V gene.

The V call is TRBV12-3 or TRBV12-4, the J call TRBJ2-5, with D hard to call. Trimming cost V 8 bases and J 4 bases, with 17 bases left between them. CDR3 size: 14 residues. The CDR3 DNA reads as TGTGCCAGCGCCCGCCGGCCCGAAGGAGAGACCCAGTACTTC. Its protein product is CASARRPEGETQYF.

This clonotype was picked up a small number of times. V and J are TRBV4-1 and TRBJ2-7; 8 bases align to TRBD1. Trimming cost V 3 bases and J 0 bases; bases outside gene matches: 4. The length of the CDR3 is 15 residues. Germline values: CDR1 MGHRA, CDR2 YSYEKL. The CDR3 nucleotides read TGCGCCAGCAGCCATCCTACAGGGGGCTCCTACGAGCAGTACTTC. Translation: CASSHPTGGSYEQYF.

In DNA form, the CDR3 reads TGTGCCAGCAGGCTCCGGGACACCGATGCCTACGAGCAGTACTTC. This codes for CASRLRDTDAYEQYF. This rearrangement joins TRBV12-3 or TRBV12-4 to TRBJ2-7; D perhaps matches TRBD1 (6 bases). Trimming took off 6 bases at V and 2 bases at J, with 17 bases between the two ends. The CDR3 consists of 15 residues.

As for this clonotype: Since a much larger clone is just one base distant, this may be a read error. The chain couples TRBV4-1 to TRBJ2-1, with D maybe TRBD2 (7 bases). The CDR3 is made up of 17 amino acids. Germline V CDR1 and CDR2: MGHRA, YSYEKL. In DNA, the CDR3 is TGTGCCAGCAGCCAAGGGGGGGCGGGGTTCTCCTACAATGAGCAGTTCTTC. This translates into CASSQGGAGFSYNEQFF.

V gene TRBV19 combines with J gene TRBJ2-6; D may be TRBD1 (6 bases). The CDR3 is 16 residues long. Germline V lookup: CDR1 LNHDA, CDR2 SQIVND (reference sequence). The V end was cut by 3 bases, the J end by 2 bases, with 11 bases between. The CDR3: CASSILRGAGANVLTF. The CDR3 nucleotides are TGTGCCAGTAGTATTCTCAGGGGCGCTGGGGCCAACGTCCTGACTTTC.

This clonotype was counted a few times. The chain recombines TRBV10-3 with TRBJ2-7; no clear D. Germline CDR1 and CDR2: ENHRY and SYGVKD. Trimming took off 0 bases at V and 5 bases at J, with 5 bases between the two ends. This CDR3 contains 12 residues. CDR3 residues: CAISESSDEQYF. The CDR3 DNA reads TGTGCCATCAGTGAGTCGAGCGACGAGCAGTACTTC.

The chain joins TRBV11-2 to TRBJ2-2; D call uncertain. Germline V gives CDR1 SGHAT, CDR2 FQNNGV. Trimming took off 6 bases at V and 5 bases at J, with 7 bases between the two ends. The CDR3 extends over 12 amino acids. The CDR3 nucleotides are TGTGCCAGCAGACCTGAGACCGGGGAGCTGTTTTTT. Residues: CASRPETGELFF.

The V gene is TRBV5-1, the J gene TRBJ2-5; TRBD2 agrees at 7 bases. With 1 base clipped from V and 4 bases from J, the junction kept 4 bases outside the gene matches. Germline CDR1 reads SGHRS; CDR2 reads YFSETQ. CDR3 length: 14 amino acids. CDR3 sequence (DNA): TGCGCCAGCAGCTTGAGGGTAGCGGGAGAGACCCAGTACTTC. This sequence encodes CASSLRVAGETQYF.

Worth noting for this clonotype: The junction departs from the called germline gene at one end, perhaps through a read error. The chain recombines TRBV6-4 with TRBJ2-3, with a possible D match to TRBD1 (5 bases). The CDR3 sequence is 14 residues long. Germline assignment: CDR1 MRHNA and CDR2 SNTAGT. The CDR3 protein is CASSGTRGTDTQYF. Written as DNA, the CDR3 is TGTGCCAGCAGTGGGACAAGGGGCACAGATACTCAGTATTTT.

In this sample, this clonotype turned up once. The chain employs TRBV7-8 and TRBJ2-1, with 8 positions matching TRBD1. Germline V CDR1 and CDR2: SGHVS, FQNEAQ. Trimming took 8 bases from V and 5 from J; bases not matched to a gene: 5. The CDR3 spans 13 residues. The CDR3 region is CASQDRGNNEQFF. The CDR3 coding sequence is TGTGCCAGCCAAGACAGGGGCAACAATGAGCAGTTCTTC.

This clonotype was observed a few times. This chain links TRBV6-1 with TRBJ1-5; D gene uncertain. Germline V gene lookup returns CDR1 MNHNS and CDR2 SASEGT. V shed 9 bases and J shed 5 bases, with 17 bases lying between them. This CDR3 spans 14 amino acids. The CDR3 here is CASRTGLGHQPQHF. DNA of the CDR3: TGTGCCAGTCGGACCGGGCTTGGGCATCAGCCCCAGCATTTT.

The table lists this clonotype with a few counts. This rearrangement joins TRBV5-4 to TRBJ1-5, with D possibly matching TRBD1 (6 bases). Trimming removed 2 bases at V and 2 bases at J, with 14 bases between. The CDR3 runs 16 residues. Germline loops: CDR1 SGHNT, CDR2 YYREEE (reference sequence). The CDR3 nucleotides are TGTGCCAGCAGCTTACAGGGTGCCGGCGGCAATCAGCCCCAGCATTTT. This gives the protein CASSLQGAGGNQPQHF. The complete variable domain, with remaining parts taken from reference TRBV5-4 and TRBJ1-5, reads ETGVTQSPTHLIKTRGQQVTLRCSSQSGHNTVSWYQQALGQGPQFIFQYYREEENGRGNFPPRFSGLQFPNYSSELNVNALELDDSALYLCASSLQGAGGNQPQHFGDGTRLSIL.

The chain is built from TRBV29-1 and TRBJ2-3; 11 bases agree with TRBD2. J gave up 2 bases and V 5 bases, and 6 bases lay outside the gene matches. Germline V gene lookup returns CDR1 SQVTM and CDR2 ANQGSEA. The CDR3 extends over 15 amino acids. The CDR3 DNA follows: TGCAGCGTTTCTGGGACTAGCGGTTTCACAGATACGCAGTATTTT. Translated, it gives CSVSGTSGFTDTQYF.

This clonotype was found once. V usage is TRBV7-9 and J usage is TRBJ1-1, with 9 bases lining up with TRBD1. Germline CDR1 reads SEHNR; CDR2 reads FQNEAQ (reference sequence). Trimming took 1 base from V and 6 from J; bases not matched to a gene: 9. The CDR3 runs to 16 residues. The CDR3 loop is CASSLVLGQGGPEAFF. The CDR3 DNA reads TGTGCCAGCAGCTTAGTGCTGGGACAGGGAGGCCCTGAAGCTTTCTTT.

This chain connects TRBV12-3 or TRBV12-4 to TRBJ2-5; 10 bases map to TRBD2. J gave up 2 bases and V 5 bases, and 8 bases lay outside the gene matches. CDR3 length: 16 residues. DNA of the CDR3: TGTGCCAGCAGTCCGTGGACTAGCGGCACACAAGAGACCCAGTACTTC. This sequence encodes CASSPWTSGTQETQYF.

This clonotype occurred many times. V gene TRBV11-2 combines with J gene TRBJ2-1; 12 bases are a match to TRBD2. In germline, CDR1 is SGHAT, CDR2 FQNNGV. The CDR3 has 18 residues. After removal of 3 bases from V and 7 bases from J, the junction contained 13 bases not matched to a gene. The CDR3 loop reads CASSFLAGGGLGGNEQFF. Written as DNA, the CDR3 is TGTGCCAGCAGCTTCCTAGCGGGAGGGGGGCTTGGGGGTAATGAGCAGTTCTTC.

For this clonotype: The conserved phenylalanine or tryptophan is not found at the CDR3 terminus, so this likely reflects a read error. The chain has TRBV11-1 and TRBJ1-5, with a tentative D call TRBD1 (6 bases). The germline V gene has CDR1 SGHAT and CDR2 FQDESV (reference sequence). This CDR3 contains 14 residues. V dropped 5 bases and J dropped 4 bases, with 12 bases sitting between them. CDR3 sequence: CASSRTDTNQPQHL. The DNA of the CDR3 is TGTGCCAGCAGCAGGACAGATACGAATCAGCCCCAGCATTTA.

The sample holds a few counts of this clonotype. The chain uses TRBV29-1 and TRBJ2-7; D remains ambiguous. The V end lost 3 bases, the J end lost 4 bases, and 19 bases lay between the germline ends. This CDR3 is built from 15 residues. Germline CDR1 and CDR2: SQVTM and ANQGSEA. The CDR3 DNA reads TGCAGCGTTGATTGGGGTGACAAACCAGGATACGAGCAGTACTTC. Translated, it gives CSVDWGDKPGYEQYF.

To note about this clonotype: Just one base apart from a much larger clone, this may be a read error. The chain links TRBV29-1 to TRBJ1-1, with D perhaps matching TRBD1 (6 bases). CDR3 size: 12 residues. The V gene lost 8 bases and the J gene lost 3 bases, with 13 bases spanning the gap. Germline lookup yields CDR1 SQVTM and CDR2 ANQGSEA. The chain's CDR3 is CSITDSYTEAFF. Here the CDR3 DNA reads TGCAGCATTACGGACAGCTACACTGAAGCTTTCTTT.

Comment on this clonotype: The junction departs from germline at one end; a sequencing error may be responsible. The chain links TRBV6-6 to TRBJ2-1; 7 positions agree with TRBD2. The CDR3 runs to 15 residues. Germline V gene sequence: CDR1 MNHNY, CDR2 SVGAGI (reference sequence). DNA of the CDR3: TGTACCAGCAGCCACTCGGGGGGTCCAAGGGGTGAGCAGTTCTTC. Translated, it gives CTSSHSGGPRGEQFF.

The count of this clonotype is one. It is likely a read error, because the conserved phenylalanine at the end of the CDR3 is missing. CDR3: CASCYSTGPGTQYY. The CDR3 coding sequence is TGTGCCAGCTGTTACTCCACCGGCCCCGGGACCCAGTACTAC. The chain is built from TRBV6-5 and TRBJ2-5; no definite D call. The CDR3 runs 14 residues. Germline values: CDR1 MNHEY, CDR2 SVGAGI.

Comment on this clonotype: Possible read error: a much larger clone is one base away. The final CDR3 position lacks the conserved phenylalanine or tryptophan, pointing to a likely read error. This chain connects TRBV29-1 to TRBJ2-5; no definite D call. This CDR3 has 12 amino acids. The ends were cut back, 4 bases at V and 5 bases at J, with 11 bases in the middle. Germline CDR1 SQVTM, CDR2 ANQGSEA. The CDR3 bases are TGCAGCGTTGTCCCGCCCGGGGAGACCCAGTACCTC. As protein: CSVVPPGETQYL.

This clonotype was observed a few times. The chain uses TRBV5-1 and TRBJ2-3; no clear D. V lost 0 bases and J lost 7, with 6 bases in between. Germline V CDR1 and CDR2: SGHRS, YFSETQ. The CDR3 totals 12 residues. The DNA for the CDR3 is TGCGCCAGCAGCTTGGAGGTCCATACGCAGTATTTT. It is translated as CASSLEVHTQYF.